What follows are 20 T cell receptor beta chains derived from one specimen sequenced in a study of T cell changes during pregnancy in multiple sclerosis. Using immunoSEQ multiplex PCR, the repertoire was profiled, and TCRdb retains in-frame clones only, with some absent. Of 30,000 or so clones in the sample, 85% to 95% were seen once. The sample consisted of CD4+ T cells from peripheral blood mononuclear cells, taken after pregnancy. These receptors were taken from a female donor with multiple sclerosis, enrolled in a pregnancy study.

The gene calls are TRBV4-3 and TRBJ2-3, with D possibly matching TRBD2 (5 bases). This CDR3 spans 14 amino acids. V lost 4 bases and J lost 4, with 12 bases in between. Germline CDR1 reads LGHNA; CDR2 reads YSLEER. The CDR3 DNA is TGCGCCAGCAGCCCGATCCCGGAGGCAGATACGCAGTATTTT. It specifies CASSPIPEADTQYF.

The rearrangement links TRBV7-7 to TRBJ1-1; D unresolved. The CDR3 spans 13 residues. The germline V gene encodes CDR1 SSHAT and CDR2 FNYEAQ (reference sequence). Trimming removed 1 base at V and 3 bases at J, with 6 bases between. The CDR3 bases are TGTGCCAGCAGCTTAGGACTCTACACTGAAGCTTTCTTT. It codes for CASSLGLYTEAFF.

The chain is built from TRBV7-6 and TRBJ1-4; 8 bases are a match to TRBD1. After removal of 5 bases from V and 3 bases from J, the junction contained 8 bases not matched to a gene. Germline V CDR1 and CDR2: SGHVS, FNYEAQ. This CDR3 is built from 16 residues. The CDR3 sequence is CASSLKPGGPNEKLFF. In DNA, the CDR3 is TGTGCCAGCAGCCTCAAGCCAGGGGGCCCTAATGAAAAACTGTTTTTT.

The chain recombines TRBV10-1 with TRBJ2-1; a weak D match, TRBD2 (5 bases). Germline V gene sequence: CDR1 WNHNN, CDR2 SYGVQD (reference sequence). V was cut by 5 bases and J by 3 bases, with 14 bases left in between. This CDR3 has 15 residues. The DNA for the CDR3 is TGCGCCAGCAGTTGGGCCGGGGTCGGCTACAATGAGCAGTTCTTC. Residues: CASSWAGVGYNEQFF.

This clone was recorded once. The chain joins TRBV5-5 to TRBJ1-2, with D unclear. V lost 1 base, J lost 10 bases, and 17 bases lay in between. The CDR3 extends over 14 amino acids. Germline V lookup: CDR1 SGHKS, CDR2 YYEKEE (reference sequence). The CDR3 loop reads CASSLSFVQVDYTF. The DNA of the CDR3 is TGTGCCAGCAGCTTGAGCTTTGTCCAGGTAGACTACACCTTC. Full variable domain (rest looked up from reference TRBV5-5 and TRBJ1-2): DAGVTQSPTHLIKTRGQQVTLRCSPISGHKSVSWYQQVLGQGPQFIFQYYEKEERGRGNFPDRFSARQFPNYSSELNVNALLLGDSALYLCASSLSFVQVDYTFGSGTRLTVV.

CDR3 nucleotides: TGTGCCAGCAGTATCTCTCCGGGACTAGCCAGTAACATTCAGTACTTC. Residues: CASSISPGLASNIQYF. This chain uses TRBV27 with TRBJ2-4; TRBD2 matches 9 bases. V dropped 5 bases and J dropped 7; count of bases not matched to a gene: 12. The CDR3 extends over 16 amino acids. Germline CDR1 reads MNHEY; CDR2 reads SMNVEV (reference sequence).

The chain recombines TRBV5-1 with TRBJ1-2, with a weak D call TRBD1 (5 bases). This CDR3 is built from 13 residues. V was trimmed by 4 bases and J by 12 bases, leaving 19 bases between them. The V gene's germline CDR1 is SGHRS and CDR2 YFSETQ. The CDR3 is CASSVEGATPDTF. The CDR3 region has the DNA TGCGCCAGCAGCGTTGAAGGGGCCACGCCAGACACCTTC.

The chain uses TRBV30 and TRBJ2-1; 9 bases align to TRBD2. The germline V gene encodes CDR1 GTSNPN and CDR2 SVGIG (reference sequence). CDR3 length equals 15 residues. V dropped 1 base and J dropped 10; count of bases not matched to a gene: 11. The CDR3 is CAWSALPTSGREQFF. The CDR3, as DNA: TGTGCCTGGAGTGCTCTGCCTACGAGCGGGAGGGAGCAGTTCTTC.

The chain joins TRBV7-2 to TRBJ2-4; 7 positions agree with TRBD1. This CDR3 has 14 residues. The germline V gene has CDR1 SGHTA and CDR2 FQGNSA. V was pared by 3 bases and J by 6 bases, with 5 bases of the junction left unmatched. The CDR3 sequence is CASSFQGVANIQYF. CDR3 coding DNA: TGTGCCAGCAGCTTTCAGGGGGTCGCAAACATTCAGTACTTC.

The chain is built from TRBV6-5 and TRBJ2-5; D is unresolved. This CDR3 comprises 14 residues. CDR1 MNHEY and CDR2 SVGAGI come from the germline V gene. Between the trimmed V and J ends, which lost 2 bases and 4 bases, there was a span of 11 bases. CDR3 DNA: TGTGCCAGCAGTTACGGGCCCCCCCCAGAGACCCAGTACTTC. Protein: CASSYGPPPETQYF.

This chain uses TRBV7-2 with TRBJ1-1, with 9 bases fitting TRBD1. Germline V lookup: CDR1 SGHTA, CDR2 FQGNSA. The ends lost 2 bases at V and 3 bases at J; junction bases unmatched: 4. This CDR3 is built from 15 residues. The chain's CDR3 is CASSLWGQGDTEAFF. The CDR3 DNA sequence: TGTGCCAGCAGCTTATGGGGACAGGGAGACACTGAAGCTTTCTTT.

The chain couples TRBV7-9 to TRBJ2-2, with D perhaps matching TRBD1 (5 bases). V was cut by 3 bases and J by 1 base, with 6 bases left in between. The CDR3 consists of 14 residues. Germline-derived CDR1 and CDR2 are SEHNR and FQNEAQ (reference sequence). The CDR3 is CASSFGQNTGELFF. Here the CDR3 DNA reads TGTGCCAGCAGCTTTGGACAGAACACCGGGGAGCTGTTTTTT.

V is TRBV7-8 and J is TRBJ2-5; D is uncertain. V lost 5 bases to trimming and J lost 5 bases, with 9 bases between them. This CDR3 comprises 12 residues. Germline-derived CDR1 and CDR2 are SGHVS and FQNEAQ. The chain's CDR3 is CASSIRVETQYF. As DNA, the CDR3 is TGTGCCAGCAGCATCCGGGTGGAGACCCAGTACTTC.

The genes are TRBV7-9 and TRBJ1-2, with D possibly matching TRBD1 (5 bases). The germline CDR1 and CDR2 sequences are SEHNR and FQNEAQ (reference sequence). CDR3 length: 14 residues. V was shortened by 1 base and J by 3 bases, with 9 bases between the two germline ends. CDR3 nucleotides: TGTGCCAGCAGCTTAGATCAGGGTTACTATGGCTACACCTTC. As protein: CASSLDQGYYGYTF.

V is TRBV6-1 and J is TRBJ1-2; D is uncertain. This CDR3 spans 14 amino acids. CDR1 is MNHNS, CDR2 SASEGT, per germline. V was pared by 8 bases and J by 4 bases, with 17 bases between. This CDR3 is CASRMTQFTYGYTF. In DNA, the CDR3 is TGTGCCAGCCGCATGACACAGTTTACCTATGGCTACACCTTC.

The rearrangement uses TRBV5-5 and TRBJ2-7; TRBD1 matches 7 bases. The ends lost 2 bases at V and 1 base at J; junction bases unmatched: 12. The length of the CDR3 is 17 residues. CDR1 is SGHKS, CDR2 YYEKEE, per germline (reference sequence). The CDR3 DNA reads TGTGCCAGCAGCTTTGGAATGGTCCGGACAGGATCCTACGAGCAGTACTTC. Translation gives CASSFGMVRTGSYEQYF.

CDR3 sequence reads: CASSEPLGSEKLFF. The CDR3 nucleotides read TGTGCCAGCAGTGAACCCCTTGGGAGTGAAAAACTGTTTTTT. This rearrangement joins TRBV25-1 to TRBJ1-4, with D uncertain. The CDR3 has 14 residues. V lost 2 bases and J 7 bases, leaving 11 bases between the germline ends. CDR1 MGHDK and CDR2 SYGVNS come from the germline V gene.

This chain connects TRBV5-1 to TRBJ2-7; TRBD2 matches at 8 bases. CDR1 is SGHRS, CDR2 YFSETQ, per germline. The J segment lost 6 bases and the V segment lost 3 bases, leaving 14 bases of the junction unmatched. This CDR3 is 16 amino acids long. Written as DNA, the CDR3 is TGCGCCAGCAGCTCTACCGCGGGGGCGGGAGGTCGCGAGCAGTACTTC. Translating it yields CASSSTAGAGGREQYF.

A single count supports this clone. The rearrangement links TRBV30 to TRBJ1-1; no definite D call. The CDR3 totals 12 residues. Germline CDR1 GTSNPN, CDR2 SVGIG (reference sequence). Between the trimmed V and J ends, which lost 4 bases and 0 bases, there was a span of 6 bases. The CDR3 DNA reads as TGTGCCTGGACGCGGATGAACACTGAAGCTTTCTTT. It encodes CAWTRMNTEAFF.

This chain uses TRBV27 with TRBJ1-2; possible D gene TRBD1, 5 bases. The germline V and J ends were trimmed by 1 base and 6 bases, with 15 bases remaining between them. The germline gives CDR1 MNHEY, CDR2 SMNVEV (reference sequence). CDR3 length: 15 amino acids. In DNA, the CDR3 is TGTGCCAGCAGTTTATTTCTAGGGGCAGGGCATGGCTACACCTTC. It encodes CASSLFLGAGHGYTF.